Below are 11 T cell receptor beta chains sequenced from a single sample in a study of blood T cell repertoires in COVID-19. The table came from immunoSEQ multiplex PCR; TCRdb's copy has only in-frame clones and leaves some out. The profile shows approximately 90,000 clones, 70% to 90% of them singletons. Input material: peripheral blood. The receptors were sampled from a man aged 50-60 years with acute or convalescent COVID-19.

A single count supports this clone. The J gene is TRBJ1-4, the V gene TRBV2, with 9 bases lining up with TRBD1. V dropped 4 bases and J dropped 5; count of bases not matched to a gene: 5. Germline assignment: CDR1 SNHLY and CDR2 FYNNEI. CDR3 size: 15 residues. The CDR3 loop is CASSVQGALNEKLFF. CDR3 nucleotide sequence: TGTGCCAGCAGTGTACAGGGGGCACTAAATGAAAAACTGTTTTTT.

This clone is a singleton in its sample. This sequence joins TRBV30 and TRBJ1-5; 7 positions match TRBD1. The germline gives CDR1 GTSNPN, CDR2 SVGIG (reference sequence). The CDR3 has 13 residues. J was trimmed by 9 bases and V by 2 bases; bases with no gene match: 7. CDR3 sequence (DNA): TGTGCCTGGAGTAACCAGGGGGGAAGGCCCCAGCATTTT. It translates to CAWSNQGGRPQHF. The whole variable domain, remainder taken from reference TRBV30 and TRBJ1-5, is SQTIHQWPATLVQPVGSPLSLECTVEGTSNPNLYWYRQAAGRGLQLLFYSVGIGQISSEVPQNLSASRPQDRQFILSSKKLLLSDSGFYLCAWSNQGGRPQHFGDGTRLSIL.

The CDR3 is CASSPRGSSYNSPLHF. The CDR3, as DNA: TGTGCCAGCAGCCCCAGGGGGAGCTCCTATAATTCACCCCTCCACTTT. The chain joins TRBV11-2 to TRBJ1-6, with 7 positions matching TRBD1. Germline CDR1 SGHAT, CDR2 FQNNGV. Trimming cost V 5 bases and J 0 bases; bases outside gene matches: 4. The CDR3 is 16 amino acids.

This clone has only a few counts. The chain links TRBV15 to TRBJ2-1; weak D call: TRBD2 (6 bases). This CDR3 contains 16 residues. Germline CDR1 reads LNHNV; CDR2 reads YYDKDF (reference sequence). Trimming cost V 1 base and J 0 bases, with 10 bases left between them. The CDR3: CATSRGRGSSYNEQFF. CDR3 DNA: TGTGCCACCAGCAGAGGTCGGGGGAGCTCCTACAATGAGCAGTTCTTC.

This chain joins TRBV6-6 and TRBJ1-6, with 9 positions matching TRBD1. V shed 6 bases and J 6 bases; nucleotides not matched to a gene: 9. This CDR3 contains 16 residues. From germline, CDR1 is MNHNY and CDR2 SVGAGI (reference sequence). The CDR3 here is CASSPGQGSRNSPLHF. DNA of the CDR3: TGTGCCAGCAGCCCCGGACAGGGGAGCCGTAATTCACCCCTCCACTTT.

The chain is built from TRBV7-6 and TRBJ2-3; D might be TRBD1 (6 bases). The germline V and J ends were trimmed by 2 bases and 1 base, with 13 bases remaining between them. The germline gives CDR1 SGHVS, CDR2 FNYEAQ. The CDR3 is 16 amino acids. CDR3 DNA sequence: TGTGCCAGCAGCTTATCAGCAGGGGTTGGCACAGATACGCAGTATTTT. This gives the protein CASSLSAGVGTDTQYF. Based on the CDR3 plus reference TRBV7-6 and TRBJ2-3, the full variable domain is GAGVSQSPRYKVTKRGQDVALRCDPISGHVSLYWYRQALGQGPEFLTYFNYEAQQDKSGLPNDRFSAERPEGSISTLTIQRTEQRDSAMYRCASSLSAGVGTDTQYFGPGTRLTVL.

The CDR3, as DNA: TGCAGCGTTCAACAGGGGAACACTGAAGCTTTCTTT. Protein sequence: CSVQQGNTEAFF. The chain combines TRBV29-1 with TRBJ1-1, with a possible D match to TRBD1 (6 bases). V was trimmed by 5 bases and J by 1 base, leaving 8 bases between them. Germline CDR1 and CDR2: SQVTM and ANQGSEA. There are 12 residues in the CDR3.

This sequence joins TRBV6-1 and TRBJ2-4; weak D call: TRBD2 (5 bases). Germline V gives CDR1 MNHNS, CDR2 SASEGT. With 1 base removed from V and 8 bases from J, the gap between germline ends came to 12 bases. The CDR3 totals 14 residues. For the CDR3, the DNA is TGTGCCAGCAGTGAAGGGGTCCCGCGGGACATTCAGTACTTC. Protein sequence: CASSEGVPRDIQYF.

The chain has TRBV5-4 and TRBJ2-3; 7 positions agree with TRBD1. The CDR3 extends over 14 amino acids. Germline V gene lookup returns CDR1 SGHNT and CDR2 YYREEE (reference sequence). V shed 4 bases and J 1 base; nucleotides not matched to a gene: 3. Here the CDR3 DNA reads TGTGCCAGCAGCGCACAGGGGCGCACAGATACGCAGTATTTT. Translating gives CASSAQGRTDTQYF. The whole variable domain, filled in from reference TRBV5-4 and TRBJ2-3, reads ETGVTQSPTHLIKTRGQQVTLRCSSQSGHNTVSWYQQALGQGPQFIFQYYREEENGRGNFPPRFSGLQFPNYSSELNVNALELDDSALYLCASSAQGRTDTQYFGPGTRLTVL.

The chain has TRBV7-9 and TRBJ1-2; no definite D call. The CDR3 is made up of 15 amino acids. V lost 1 base, J lost 5 bases, and 14 bases lay in between. Germline V lookup: CDR1 SEHNR, CDR2 FQNEAQ (reference sequence). CDR3 nucleotides: TGTGCCAGCAGCTTAGGTGTCCAGGCTCCTTATGGCTACACCTTC. Its protein product is CASSLGVQAPYGYTF.

V is TRBV12-5 and J is TRBJ1-2; D gene ambiguous. V lost 2 bases, J lost 4 bases, and 8 bases lay in between. Per the germline V gene, CDR1 is LGHNT and CDR2 is FRNRAP. The CDR3 spans 13 residues. The CDR3: CASGLPPSYGYTF. In nucleotides, the CDR3 is TGTGCTAGTGGTTTGCCCCCATCCTATGGCTACACCTTC.